Following are 17 T cell receptor beta chains from one sample sequenced in a study of T cell repertoires in cytomegalovirus infection. TCRdb fed the reads into MiXCR, producing one record per CDR3 protein. The data contain about 740,000 distinct CDR3 sequences, 35% to 45% of them singletons. The source material was PBMCs. These receptors all stem from a human donor in good health (CMV status not recorded). Some clones in this sample may be carry-over from other donors' samples.

The chain links TRBV28 to TRBJ1-2; D gene ambiguous. The CDR3 spans 10 residues. Per the germline V gene, CDR1 is MDHEN and CDR2 is SYDVKM. V was shortened by 5 bases and J by 8 bases, with 6 bases between the two germline ends. This CDR3 reads CASSRHGYTF. CDR3 nucleotides: TGTGCCAGCAGTCGGCACGGCTACACCTTC.

This clonotype showed up just a few times. The chain is built from TRBV6-1 and TRBJ1-2, with a weak D call TRBD1 (5 bases). Trimming removed 6 bases from V and 2 bases from J, with 13 bases in between. This CDR3 is 14 amino acids long. CDR1 and CDR2 from the germline V gene are MNHNS and SASEGT. DNA of the CDR3: TGTGCCAGCAGGTCCGGGACGGGGAACTATGGCTACACCTTC. As protein: CASRSGTGNYGYTF.

The V call is TRBV7-3, the J call TRBJ2-7; 10 nucleotides align to TRBD2. CDR1 SGHTA and CDR2 FQGTGA come from the germline V gene. J lost 0 bases, V lost 4 bases, and 6 bases had no gene match. The CDR3 sequence is 16 residues long. CDR3 loop: CASSSPASGSSYEQYF. In DNA form, the CDR3 reads TGTGCCAGCAGCTCCCCGGCTAGCGGGAGCTCCTACGAGCAGTACTTC.

This chain links TRBV6-6 with TRBJ2-1; D remains unclear. Germline CDR1 is MNHNY and CDR2 is SVGAGI (reference sequence). V lost 0 bases and J lost 7, with 7 bases in between. The CDR3 consists of 13 residues. CDR3 loop: CASSYSAGNEQFF. CDR3 sequence (DNA): TGTGCCAGCAGTTACTCCGCTGGGAATGAGCAGTTCTTC.

This clonotype was observed many times. V gene TRBV12-3 or TRBV12-4 combines with J gene TRBJ2-3; 10 bases agree with TRBD2. V was clipped by 5 bases and J by 0 bases; unmatched bases: 8. The CDR3 spans 17 residues. In nucleotides, the CDR3 is TGTGCCAGCAGTACGGTACAGCGGGGGGGTAGCACAGATACGCAGTATTTT. This translates into CASSTVQRGGSTDTQYF.

This clonotype came up many times. The chain uses TRBV7-2 and TRBJ2-1; D is uncertain. The germline V and J ends were trimmed by 4 bases and 10 bases, with 8 bases remaining between them. CDR1 is SGHTA and CDR2 is FQGNSA in the germline V gene. The CDR3 loop spans 11 amino acids. The CDR3 sequence is CASSSHWEQFF. The CDR3 DNA reads TGTGCCAGCAGCTCCCATTGGGAGCAGTTCTTC. Based on the CDR3 plus reference TRBV7-2 and TRBJ2-1, the full variable domain is GAGVSQSPSNKVTEKGKDVELRCDPISGHTALYWYRQSLGQGLEFLIYFQGNSAPDKSGLPSDRFSAERTGGSVSTLTIQRTQQEDSAVYLCASSSHWEQFFGPGTRLTVL.

The genes are TRBV9 and TRBJ2-3; 8 bases align to TRBD2. The J segment lost 4 bases and the V segment lost 0 bases, leaving 4 bases of the junction unmatched. Germline V gives CDR1 SGDLS, CDR2 YYNGEE. This CDR3 is built from 15 residues. The CDR3 DNA follows: TGTGCCAGCAGCGTAGCGGGGGGGCCGTCAGATACGCAGTATTTT. This sequence encodes CASSVAGGPSDTQYF.

There are a few counts of this clonotype. The J gene is TRBJ2-3, the V gene TRBV28; 10 bases are a match to TRBD2. The CDR3 has 14 amino acids. The V and J ends lost 7 bases and 5 bases, in that order; junction bases with no gene match: 6. Germline CDR1 reads MDHEN; CDR2 reads SYDVKM. The CDR3 reads CASNSGGRGDTQYF. The DNA of the CDR3 is TGTGCCAGCAATAGCGGGGGGAGAGGAGATACGCAGTATTTT.

The V and J genes are TRBV2 and TRBJ1-1, with no clear D. This CDR3 region has 13 residues. Germline V lookup: CDR1 SNHLY, CDR2 FYNNEI. V was shortened by 8 bases and J by 1 base, with 11 bases between the two germline ends. The CDR3 region has the DNA TGTGCCAGCTTAGTTCGGACGAACACTGAAGCTTTCTTT. Translation: CASLVRTNTEAFF.

The chain couples TRBV5-6 to TRBJ1-3; D not certain. The CDR3 has 14 amino acids. The V gene lost 4 bases and the J gene lost 0 bases, with 8 bases spanning the gap. The germline V gene has CDR1 SGHDT and CDR2 YYEEEE. Written as DNA, the CDR3 is TGTGCCAGCAGCATCTTGGGCTCTGGAAACACCATATATTTT. It specifies CASSILGSGNTIYF.

This clonotype was seen more than once but under ten times. This chain uses TRBV28 with TRBJ2-4, with 8 bases aligning to TRBD1. Germline trimming cut 5 bases from V and 6 bases from J; bases unmatched to any gene: 9. This CDR3 has 15 residues. Germline V gene data show CDR1 as MDHEN and CDR2 as SYDVKM. Here the CDR3 reads CASSPSDRVGNIQYF. CDR3 DNA sequence: TGTGCCAGCAGTCCCTCGGACAGGGTGGGAAACATTCAGTACTTC.

This clonotype occurred a few times. The rearrangement uses TRBV7-2 and TRBJ2-7; 10 nucleotides match TRBD2. The CDR3 extends over 15 amino acids. CDR1 is SGHTA, CDR2 FQGNSA, per germline. J gave up 7 bases and V 5 bases, and 11 bases lay outside the gene matches. Here the CDR3 reads CASSPLAGAPWEQYF. The CDR3 DNA follows: TGTGCCAGCAGCCCCCTAGCGGGGGCCCCCTGGGAGCAGTACTTC.

This rearrangement joins TRBV28 to TRBJ2-1, with D perhaps matching TRBD1 or TRBD2 (5 bases each). The CDR3 sequence is 14 residues long. In germline, CDR1 is MDHEN, CDR2 SYDVKM. Trimming removed 4 bases from V and 8 bases from J, with 15 bases in between. This chain's CDR3 is CASSYSGGRDEQFF. CDR3 nucleotide sequence: TGTGCCAGCAGTTATAGTGGGGGAAGGGATGAGCAGTTCTTC. The full variable domain, with the rest looked up from reference TRBV28 and TRBJ2-1, is DVKVTQSSRYLVKRTGEKVFLECVQDMDHENMFWYRQDPGLGLRLIYFSYDVKMKEKGDIPEGYSVSREKKERFSLILESASTNQTSMYLCASSYSGGRDEQFFGPGTRLTVL.

The V gene is TRBV6-5, the J gene TRBJ1-1; maybe TRBD1 (6 bases). CDR3 length: 16 amino acids. Germline V gives CDR1 MNHEY, CDR2 SVGAGI. V dropped 5 bases and J dropped 0 bases, with 16 bases sitting between them. The CDR3, as DNA: TGTGCCAGCAGTCGCGCCTTGACAGGTCTGAACACTGAAGCTTTCTTT. This gives the protein CASSRALTGLNTEAFF.

This clonotype was seen ten or more times. This chain links TRBV7-6 with TRBJ2-7; no firm D call. Trimming removed 0 bases from V and 4 bases from J, with 16 bases in between. Looked up from germline, CDR1 is SGHVS and CDR2 is FNYEAQ. This CDR3 region has 16 residues. CDR3 in DNA: TGTGCCAGCAGCTTAGCGCGCTGGGAAAGCCCTTACGAGCAGTACTTC. Protein product: CASSLARWESPYEQYF.

This sequence joins TRBV7-6 and TRBJ2-1, with TRBD1 identical over 10 bases. The trim removed 6 bases at V and 4 bases at J, leaving 9 bases unmatched. The CDR3 runs to 16 residues. Germline CDR1 is SGHVS and CDR2 is FNYEAQ. CDR3 sequence: CASRKTGQGTYNEQFF. The CDR3 coding sequence is TGTGCCAGCAGGAAAACGGGACAGGGGACGTACAATGAGCAGTTCTTC.

The table lists this clonotype with a few counts. The chain recombines TRBV19 with TRBJ1-5, with D unclear. This CDR3 comprises 17 residues. Germline lookup yields CDR1 LNHDA and CDR2 SQIVND (reference sequence). The ends were cut back, 5 bases at V and 0 bases at J, with 17 bases in the middle. The CDR3 coding sequence is TGTGCCAGTAGTTCGGTTATCGGTCAGTCTAGCAATCAGCCCCAGCATTTT. Its translation is CASSSVIGQSSNQPQHF.